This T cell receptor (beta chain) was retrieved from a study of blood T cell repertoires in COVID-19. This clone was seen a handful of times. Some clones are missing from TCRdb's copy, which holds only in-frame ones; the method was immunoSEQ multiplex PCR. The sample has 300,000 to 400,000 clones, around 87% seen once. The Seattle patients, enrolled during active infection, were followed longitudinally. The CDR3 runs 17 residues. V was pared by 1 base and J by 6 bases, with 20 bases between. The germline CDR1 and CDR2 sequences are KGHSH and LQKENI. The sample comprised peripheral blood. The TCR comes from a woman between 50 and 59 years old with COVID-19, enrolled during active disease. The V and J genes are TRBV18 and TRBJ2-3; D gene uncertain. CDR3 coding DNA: TGTGCCAGCTCACCACTCCTCGGTCTCCCTGGAGCGGATACGCAGTATTTT. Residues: CASSPLLGLPGADTQYF.